These 25 T cell receptor beta chains share one sample of origin, sequenced in a study of shared clonotypes between healthy human individuals. TCRdb keeps only in-frame clones here, not all; method: immunoSEQ multiplex PCR. This sample has 1.6 million or so clones, with approximately 98.5% found just once. Source material: naive CD4+ T cells sorted from blood. Subset meaning: CD45RA+ positively selected. The receptors shown here come from a man aged 25-40 years in good health.

The V call is TRBV28, the J call TRBJ1-4; 8 nucleotides match TRBD1. Germline V gives CDR1 MDHEN, CDR2 SYDVKM. The V segment lost 3 bases and the J segment 6 bases; nucleotides outside the gene matches: 15. The CDR3 loop spans 18 amino acids. CDR3 bases: TGTGCCAGCAGTTTTCTAGACAGGGGTGATTTCTGGGATGAAAAACTGTTTTTT. This sequence encodes CASSFLDRGDFWDEKLFF.

This chain connects TRBV7-6 to TRBJ1-1, with D tentatively TRBD1 (5 bases). There are 13 residues in the CDR3. V was pared by 5 bases and J by 7 bases, with 14 bases between. Germline V gene data show CDR1 as SGHVS and CDR2 as FNYEAQ. The CDR3 coding sequence is TGTGCCAGCAGCCCCAGGGCAGGGTTTGAAGCTTTCTTT. Its protein is CASSPRAGFEAFF.

V gene TRBV6-1 combines with J gene TRBJ1-5; D is ambiguous. This CDR3 has 14 amino acids. CDR1 is MNHNS and CDR2 is SASEGT in the germline V gene. Trimming stripped 7 bases from V and 6 bases from J, with 16 bases between. The CDR3 sequence: CASTQNGVGQPQHF. DNA of the CDR3: TGTGCCAGCACCCAAAACGGGGTGGGTCAGCCCCAGCATTTT.

As concerns this clone: Different DNA sequences within this sample yield the same CDR3. V and J are TRBV5-1 and TRBJ2-1; 7 bases are a match to TRBD2. This CDR3 has 15 amino acids. From germline, CDR1 is SGHRS and CDR2 YFSETQ. V lost 0 bases, J lost 3 bases, and 3 bases stayed unmatched. The CDR3 nucleotides read TGCGCCAGCAGCTTGGGACTAGCCGACTACAATGAGCAGTTCTTC. Its protein product is CASSLGLADYNEQFF. Drawing the rest from reference TRBV5-1 and TRBJ2-1, the complete variable domain is KAGVTQTPRYLIKTRGQQVTLSCSPISGHRSVSWYQQTPGQGLQFLFEYFSETQRNKGNFPGRFSGRQFSNSRSEMNVSTLELGDSALYLCASSLGLADYNEQFFGPGTRLTVL.

The rearrangement uses TRBV6-1 and TRBJ1-5; the D is unclear. This CDR3 is 14 amino acids long. V gave up 2 bases and J gave up 5 bases, with 10 bases separating them. Germline V gene sequence: CDR1 MNHNS, CDR2 SASEGT. The CDR3 DNA sequence: TGTGCCAGCAGTGAATTCAGCTCTTATCAGCCCCAGCATTTT. Its protein is CASSEFSSYQPQHF.

The chain combines TRBV11-3 with TRBJ2-2; no firm D call. The CDR3 totals 13 residues. Looked up from germline, CDR1 is SGHNT and CDR2 is YENEEA. The V end lost 5 bases, the J end lost 3 bases, and 7 bases lay between the germline ends. The CDR3 DNA reads TGTGCCAGCAGCCGACAAGACACCGGGGAGCTGTTTTTT. Its translation is CASSRQDTGELFF.

This clone was recorded only once. The chain recombines TRBV11-2 with TRBJ2-7, with 7 bases matching TRBD1. V lost 6 bases and J lost 0; bases outside the gene matches: 8. There are 15 residues in the CDR3. CDR1 is SGHAT and CDR2 is FQNNGV in the germline V gene. The CDR3: CASRPRTGLSYEQYF. CDR3 DNA: TGTGCCAGCAGACCGCGGACAGGACTCTCCTACGAGCAGTACTTC. Looking up the rest from reference TRBV11-2 and TRBJ2-7 gives the full variable domain: EAGVAQSPRYKIIEKRQSVAFWCNPISGHATLYWYQQILGQGPKLLIQFQNNGVVDDSQLPKDRFSAERLKGVDSTLKIQPAKLEDSAVYLCASRPRTGLSYEQYFGPGTRLTVT.

This clone showed up just once. V is TRBV27 and J is TRBJ1-2, with D possibly being TRBD1 (6 bases). Germline V gene data show CDR1 as MNHEY and CDR2 as SMNVEV (reference sequence). The CDR3 sequence is 16 residues long. Trimming shortened V by 3 bases and J by 3 bases, and 17 bases separated the two germline ends. The CDR3 sequence: CASSFMSTGWDYGYTF. The CDR3 nucleotides read TGTGCCAGCAGTTTTATGTCTACAGGGTGGGACTATGGCTACACCTTC.

The V and J genes are TRBV10-3 and TRBJ1-3, with D perhaps TRBD1 (6 bases). V shed 3 bases and J shed 0 bases, with 12 bases lying between them. Germline CDR1 reads ENHRY; CDR2 reads SYGVKD. CDR3 length equals 16 residues. CDR3 amino acids: CAISDPRGGSGNTIYF. CDR3 coding DNA: TGTGCCATCAGTGACCCTAGGGGGGGCTCTGGAAACACCATATATTTT.

This clone was recorded once. This CDR3 is CASSLGGMGETQYF. The CDR3 nucleotides read TGTGCCAGCAGCTTAGGGGGGATGGGGGAGACCCAGTACTTC. The chain employs TRBV11-3 and TRBJ2-5; D may be TRBD1 or TRBD2 (5 bases each). The CDR3 has 14 amino acids. Trimming removed 1 base from V and 5 bases from J, with 11 bases in between. Germline V gene lookup returns CDR1 SGHNT and CDR2 YENEEA. Filled out from reference TRBV11-3 and TRBJ2-5, the complete variable domain reads EAGVVQSPRYKIIEKKQPVAFWCNPISGHNTLYWYLQNLGQGPELLIRYENEEAVDDSQLPKDRFSAERLKGVDSTLKIQPAELGDSAVYLCASSLGGMGETQYFGPGTRLLVL.

The CDR3 region is CASSLGQGIVGTGELFF. CDR3 DNA: TGCGCCAGCAGCTTGGGACAGGGTATCGTGGGCACCGGGGAGCTGTTTTTT. The genes are TRBV5-1 and TRBJ2-2, with 7 bases fitting TRBD1. Trimming at V came to 0 bases and at J to 4 bases, leaving 9 bases not matched to a gene. CDR3 length: 17 amino acids. Germline values: CDR1 SGHRS, CDR2 YFSETQ.

The chain has TRBV28 and TRBJ1-3; no firm D call. V lost 3 bases, J lost 0 bases, and 9 bases lay in between. CDR1 is MDHEN, CDR2 SYDVKM, per germline. CDR3 length equals 15 residues. The CDR3 coding sequence is TGTGCCAGCAGTTTTGGCCCCAGCTCTGGAAACACCATATATTTT. This encodes CASSFGPSSGNTIYF.

The chain is built from TRBV13 and TRBJ2-1; no reliable D call. Deletions cut 5 bases from V and 0 bases from J, with 11 bases between. CDR1 is PRHDT, CDR2 FYEKMQ, per germline (reference sequence). This CDR3 comprises 15 residues. CDR3 sequence (DNA): TGTGCCAGCAGCCCCCAACTTAGCTCCTACAATGAGCAGTTCTTC. It encodes CASSPQLSSYNEQFF.

The rearrangement links TRBV6-6 to TRBJ2-2; the D gene is possibly TRBD1 (6 bases). Germline loops: CDR1 MNHNY, CDR2 SVGAGI (reference sequence). V lost 4 bases and J lost 8, with 11 bases in between. This CDR3 has 13 residues. In DNA form, the CDR3 reads TGTGCCAGCAGTTCACAGGGTTCTGGGGAGCTGTTTTTT. Translating it yields CASSSQGSGELFF.

This clone was seen just once. The chain is built from TRBV19 and TRBJ2-3; maybe TRBD1 (6 bases). CDR1 is LNHDA and CDR2 is SQIVND in the germline V gene (reference sequence). The CDR3 consists of 16 residues. V shed 0 bases and J shed 3 bases, with 13 bases lying between them. The CDR3 coding sequence is TGTGCCAGTAGTATAGACCACTGGACAGTAACAGATACGCAGTATTTT. Protein sequence: CASSIDHWTVTDTQYF.

This sequence joins TRBV9 and TRBJ1-5; D is unclear. Looked up from germline, CDR1 is SGDLS and CDR2 is YYNGEE. This CDR3 has 15 residues. V lost 0 bases to trimming and J lost 0 bases, with 7 bases between them. CDR3 DNA: TGTGCCAGCAGCGTAGAAGATTCTAGCAATCAGCCCCAGCATTTT. This codes for CASSVEDSSNQPQHF.

This chain links TRBV11-3 with TRBJ2-2, with D uncertain. This CDR3 is 13 amino acids long. The germline V and J ends were trimmed by 0 bases and 5 bases, with 4 bases remaining between them. From germline, CDR1 is SGHNT and CDR2 YENEEA. CDR3 nucleotides: TGTGCCAGCAGCTTAGAACTTACCGGGGAGCTGTTTTTT. It yields the protein CASSLELTGELFF.

V gene TRBV28 combines with J gene TRBJ2-7; possibly TRBD2 for D (6 bases). The CDR3 is made up of 11 amino acids. Germline CDR1 MDHEN, CDR2 SYDVKM. V shed 5 bases and J shed 6 bases, with 8 bases lying between them. The DNA of the CDR3 is TGTGCCAGCAGTCCCGGGGGCGAGCAGTACTTC. This translates into CASSPGGEQYF.

This clone was picked up one time. Other DNA sequences from this sample encode an identical CDR3 as well. The V gene is TRBV5-1, the J gene TRBJ1-4; no clear D. V was pared by 2 bases and J by 5 bases, with 7 bases between. CDR1 is SGHRS, CDR2 YFSETQ, per germline. CDR3 length: 13 amino acids. CDR3 sequence (DNA): TGCGCCAGCAGCTTAGGGAGGAATGAAAAACTGTTTTTT. This encodes CASSLGRNEKLFF.

The rearrangement links TRBV7-2 to TRBJ1-1; D gene uncertain. The CDR3 spans 16 residues. Germline-derived CDR1 and CDR2 are SGHTA and FQGNSA. V lost 4 bases and J 2 bases, leaving 17 bases between the germline ends. The CDR3 protein is CASSSRRPGINTEAFF. In DNA form, the CDR3 reads TGTGCCAGCAGCTCTCGCCGACCGGGAATTAACACTGAAGCTTTCTTT. The whole variable domain, remainder taken from reference TRBV7-2 and TRBJ1-1, is GAGVSQSPSNKVTEKGKDVELRCDPISGHTALYWYRQSLGQGLEFLIYFQGNSAPDKSGLPSDRFSAERTGGSVSTLTIQRTQQEDSAVYLCASSSRRPGINTEAFFGQGTRLTVV.

The chain is built from TRBV28 and TRBJ1-1; TRBD1 matches 7 bases. The germline CDR1 and CDR2 sequences are MDHEN and SYDVKM. This CDR3 is built from 15 residues. J was trimmed by 3 bases and V by 1 base; bases with no gene match: 5. This CDR3 is CASSLFSRGYTEAFF. The CDR3 nucleotides read TGTGCCAGCAGTTTATTTTCCAGGGGGTACACTGAAGCTTTCTTT.

The chain is built from TRBV27 and TRBJ2-1; 10 nucleotides match TRBD2. There are 15 residues in the CDR3. Germline V gene lookup returns CDR1 MNHEY and CDR2 SMNVEV (reference sequence). V lost 4 bases, J lost 7 bases, and 7 bases stayed unmatched. CDR3 nucleotide sequence: TGTGCCAGCAGTTCTCTAGCGGGAGCTAGGAATGAGCAGTTCTTC. Translated, it gives CASSSLAGARNEQFF.

This clone was observed once. The V gene is TRBV7-2, the J gene TRBJ1-2, with 7 positions matching TRBD1. Per the germline V gene, CDR1 is SGHTA and CDR2 is FQGNSA. The CDR3 is 16 amino acids. V shed 1 base and J 5 bases; nucleotides not matched to a gene: 10. CDR3 DNA sequence: TGTGCCAGCAGCTTAGAGAGGACAAGGGGGCTATATGGCTACACCTTC. It is translated as CASSLERTRGLYGYTF.

V and J are TRBV28 and TRBJ1-4; D not certain. The CDR3 is 17 residues long. With 5 bases removed from V and 4 bases from J, the gap between germline ends came to 20 bases. Germline CDR1 and CDR2: MDHEN and SYDVKM. The chain's CDR3 is CASSEYTSGSLNEKLFF. The CDR3, as DNA: TGTGCCAGCAGTGAATACACCTCGGGGAGCCTTAATGAAAAACTGTTTTTT.

J is TRBJ2-2 and V is TRBV7-8, with 8 nucleotides matching TRBD2. There are 17 residues in the CDR3. Trimming took 5 bases from V and 3 from J; bases not matched to a gene: 11. From germline, CDR1 is SGHVS and CDR2 FQNEAQ. The CDR3 sequence is CASSPNTLAGHTGELFF. Written as DNA, the CDR3 is TGTGCCAGCAGCCCAAACACCTTAGCGGGGCACACCGGGGAGCTGTTTTTT.